What follows is one T cell receptor (beta chain) and its context. Its target is unknown. V trimming: 8 bases; J trimming: 3 bases; junction bases outside the gene matches: 6. Germline CDR1 and CDR2: MDHEN and SYDVKM. The CDR3 contains 13 residues. These data are taken from a study of T cell responses to AZD1222 COVID-19 vaccine. Study in general: Pooled together were second doses at about 4 or about 12 weeks. Study-wide findings and caveats: Donors were largely white British and mainly female; clonal diversity was possibly underestimated. Spike-specific TCR breadth and depth were elevated following two AZD1222 doses.

Sequenced by immunoSEQ multiplex PCR; TCRdb stores in-frame clones only, minus some. The sample holds more than 100,000 clones, about 85% seen once. V and J are TRBV28 and TRBJ2-7; 8 bases fit TRBD1. The specimen was peripheral blood, collected on day 0 of AZD1222 vaccination. This sequence was found in an adult in good health. The CDR3 reads CASYAGGVYEQYF. The DNA for the CDR3 is TGTGCCAGCTACGCAGGGGGCGTCTACGAGCAGTACTTC.